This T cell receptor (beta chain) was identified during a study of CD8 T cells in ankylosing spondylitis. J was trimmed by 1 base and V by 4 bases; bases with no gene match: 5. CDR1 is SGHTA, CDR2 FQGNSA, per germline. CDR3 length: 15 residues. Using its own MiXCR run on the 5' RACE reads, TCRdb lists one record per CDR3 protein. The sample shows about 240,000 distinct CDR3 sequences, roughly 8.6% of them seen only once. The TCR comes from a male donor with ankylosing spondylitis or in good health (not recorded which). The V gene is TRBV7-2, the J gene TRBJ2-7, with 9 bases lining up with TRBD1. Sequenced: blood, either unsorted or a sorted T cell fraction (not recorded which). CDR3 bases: TGTGCCAGCAGCTGGGGACAGGGTGGATCCTACGAGCAGTACTTC. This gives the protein CASSWGQGGSYEQYF.